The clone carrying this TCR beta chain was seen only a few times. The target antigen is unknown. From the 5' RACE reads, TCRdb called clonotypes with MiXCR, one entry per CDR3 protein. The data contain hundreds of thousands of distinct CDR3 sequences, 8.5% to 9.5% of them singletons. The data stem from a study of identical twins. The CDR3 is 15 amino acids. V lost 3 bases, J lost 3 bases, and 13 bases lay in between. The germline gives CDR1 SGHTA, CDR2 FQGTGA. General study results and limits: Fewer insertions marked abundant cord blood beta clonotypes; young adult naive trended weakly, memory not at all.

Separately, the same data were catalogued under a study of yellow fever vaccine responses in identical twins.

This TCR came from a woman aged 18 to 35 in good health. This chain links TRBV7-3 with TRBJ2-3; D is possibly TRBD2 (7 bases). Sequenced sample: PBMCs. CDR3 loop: CASSLGGLETDTQYF. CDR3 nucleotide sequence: TGTGCCAGCAGCTTGGGGGGGCTGGAAACAGATACGCAGTATTTT.